The subject of this entry is one T cell receptor (beta chain). Its antigen remains unknown. The data stem from a study of cytomegalovirus exposure and HLA in healthy donors. Findings and limits, study-wide: Indistinguishability led to the exclusion of some V segments, TRBV6-2 and TRBV6-3 included. Most of the CMV-associated TCR beta chains (in a later analysis) appeared to be HLA-restricted.

PCR was performed using 60 Vbeta and 13 Jbeta primers. The table came from immunoSEQ multiplex PCR; TCRdb's copy has only in-frame clones and leaves some out. The table shows tens of thousands of clones, with more than 65% occurring only once. V lost 0 bases and J lost 1, with 6 bases in between. The germline gives CDR1 MNHEY, CDR2 SVGAGI. This CDR3 has 15 amino acids. The V gene is TRBV6-5, the J gene TRBJ1-4; D is perhaps TRBD1 (6 bases). Sequenced input: PBMCs. The sequence came from a young man in good health and CMV-seronegative. CDR3 protein: CASSYSGGTNEKLFF. The CDR3, as DNA: TGTGCCAGCAGTTACTCAGGGGGAACTAATGAAAAACTGTTTTTT.